This T cell receptor (beta chain) stems from a study of siplizumab effects on memory and regulatory T cells. Whole-study results and caveats: Alloreactive clones mapping to unstimulated subsets formed only a minor fraction.

The CDR3 length is 17 residues. V was trimmed by 0 bases and J by 7 bases, leaving 19 bases between them. Germline V gives CDR1 MRHNA, CDR2 SNTAGT. Each sample yielded approximately 9 x 10^4 assayed TCR templates. Sequencing was performed with immunoSEQ multiplex PCR; in TCRdb, only in-frame clones are kept and a portion is missing. The table has fewer than 120,000 clones, approximately 92% seen once. Worth noting for this clone: Its cognate antigen is unknown.

The receptor comes from a human donor in good health. What was sequenced was CD4+ T cells sorted from blood. The J gene is TRBJ2-1, the V gene TRBV6-4; tentatively, D is TRBD2 (6 bases). As DNA, the CDR3 is TGTGCCAGCAGTGACTCGGCAGGTCTAGCGAGCAGAAATGAGCAGTTCTTC. This encodes CASSDSAGLASRNEQFF.